This T cell receptor (beta chain) stems from a study of cytomegalovirus exposure and HLA in healthy donors (dated by TCRdb to the late 2010s). In terms of the full investigation: An earlier analysis of roughly 610 of the donors reported about 260 Gb of sequence data and 90 million to 120 million unique TCR beta sequences obtained from about 179 million T cells. An early release covering roughly 640 HLA-typed donors comprised 250 to 350 gigabases of sequencing data and around 80 million unique TCR sequences. Of the approximately 400 genotyped donors, over 70% fell in the genetic ancestry cluster associated with self-reported Caucasian donors. The study aimed to test whether cataloging public T cell receptors could reveal signatures of past pathogen exposure. The study profiled the T cell repertoires of hundreds of subjects by immunosequencing and related them to cytomegalovirus serostatus. Along with the approximately 620-subject first cohort, a separate validation cohort of over 90 different subjects was used. High-throughput TCR immunosequencing, statistical association of individual TCRs with disease status, and machine learning were combined to predict cytomegalovirus infection status. In a later analysis, previously published TCR beta repertoires from 550 to 700 donors were re-analyzed and high-resolution HLA genotyping was added so that TCR occurrence patterns could be studied. Rather than using new phenotypic data, the later analysis identified candidate immune exposures from TCR beta sequences and from how often those sequences occurred across donors. In an earlier analysis of 500 to 650 of the donors, high-throughput TCR beta sequencing was used to judge whether each TCR beta V gene segment behaved as functional or pseudogenic. Donor age, sex, ethnicity and CMV serostatus were compiled together with the repertoire data. In a later genetic analysis, genome-wide SNP genotypes for about 65% of the 666 donors were used, and that subset was treated as a discovery cohort. All discovery cohort repertoires had been generated using a single sequencing platform. HLA typing covered class I and class II loci at four-digit resolution. The number of typed donors differed by locus: about 629-640 for A, B, C, DRB1 and DQB1; about 520 for DQA1; 600 to 610 for DPA1; and around 450 for DPB1. Five DR-DQ haplotypes were treated as single units for association and clustering because of strong linkage in the cohort. Among 398 genotyped donors of the cohort, an average of 235,054 unique TCR beta nucleotide sequences were sequenced per donor, 15% to 20% of them non-productive. Paper-wide results and their limitations: Some IMGT-functional V segments, including TRBV6-2 and TRBV6-3, could not be distinguished by the 87-base-pair reads and were therefore excluded. Specific HLA alleles were associated with 15,000 to 20,000 TCR beta sequences at a false discovery rate of 0.05 in a later analysis. The classifier was reported to diagnose cytomegalovirus status with high specificity and sensitivity in both the original cohort and the validation cohort. According to a later genetic analysis, donors in an Asian-associated ancestry cluster had fewer N-insertions in productive TCRs than the approximately 700-donor mean. A further reported finding was that TCR beta sequences accurately predicted the HLA-A and HLA-B alleles for most subjects in the first cohort. In vitro tests confirmed that three of the cytomegalovirus-associated TCR beta chains recognize cytomegalovirus antigens. The authors suggested that the approach could potentially be extended to other disease states and immunological phenotypes. A total of fewer than 200 TCR beta chains were listed by the study as associated with cytomegalovirus. A cluster of highly shared sequence variants was judged likely to be a technical artifact of the sequencing pipeline. Most CMV-associated TCR beta chains appeared to be HLA-restricted in a later analysis, and the HLA associations seemed to be driven largely by CMV exposure. Most TCR sequences were observed very rarely across donors, whereas some public TCRs were present in many individuals. Because HLA typing was missing for some donors at each locus, association tests included only the typed subset. In a later analysis, HLA-associated TCR beta chains showed more clonal expansion and lower generation probabilities than non-associated chains that were equally common. CMV serostatus was the only immune exposure information available for the cohort. V-gene and J-gene trimming of TCR beta chains was associated with a missense DCLRE1C variant in a later genetic analysis, and the association was replicated in an independent cohort. A later analysis reported that several top co-occurrence clusters appeared linked to parvovirus B19, influenza, CMV and Epstein-Barr virus. Because counts were too low, roughly 16 rarely observed V segments, including chromosome 9 orphons, were left out of the earlier analysis of approximately 500 of the donors. In a later analysis, TCR association rates were found to vary across HLA loci, with the most associated TCRs seen for DRB1 alleles and the fewest for HLA-C alleles. When HLA alleles, especially DR and DQ, strongly co-occurred, attributing TCR associations to individual alleles was difficult. Roughly uniform sequencing depth across donors was assumed in presence/absence analyses, although this assumption may not hold. An earlier analysis of around 600 of the donors showed that most TCR beta V segments appeared in productive rearrangements either about 87% or about 30% of the time, which broadly matched IMGT annotations. Correlated functional status among segregating V segments might be attributable to linkage disequilibrium, but an unknown experimental factor could not be ruled out. Only TCR beta chains were sequenced in this cohort, and the absence of alpha or paired-chain data limited detectable features.

The cohort comprised 710 or so healthy bone marrow donors. Cohort members were all nominally healthy when sampled, although unrecorded immune exposures were likely present. The donor was CMV seropositive and was included in the group of 289 seropositive cohort members. A peripheral blood sample was provided by each donor, and peripheral blood mononuclear cells were used for TCR beta sequencing. The Qiagen DNeasy Blood Extraction Kit was used to extract genomic DNA from the blood cell samples. The library relied on the immunoSEQ multiplex PCR assay. For the multiplex PCR, a mixture combining 60 forward primers for TCR Vbeta segments and 13 reverse primers for TCR Jbeta segments was used. A multiplex PCR assay on genomic DNA amplified the CDR3 region of rearranged TCR beta genes. On the Illumina HiSeq System, the amplified TCR beta libraries were sequenced as 87-base-pair reads. From the authors' description of their analysis: A later analysis tallied roughly 80 million unique TCR beta chains across the 600 to 700 repertoires, and about 10 million of those chains were shared by two or more donors. A nearest-neighbor algorithm error-corrected the raw reads and collapsed the reads into unique sequences, merging closely related sequences to remove PCR and sequencing errors. CDR3 sequences were aligned to IMGT reference sequences to assign V, D and J gene segments. Each retained sequence needed at least a six-nucleotide match to both a V gene segment and a J gene segment. Rearrangements were called productive when the CDR3 lacked stop codons and stayed in frame with V and J; all others were non-productive. CDR3 was defined by IMGT convention, running from the second conserved V-encoded cysteine to the conserved J-encoded phenylalanine. In an earlier analysis of approximately 590 of the donors, sequences lacking an unambiguous match to a single V gene segment were excluded. In an earlier analysis of some 590 of the donors, a V segment was called functional when productive rearrangements were above 56.7%, and segregating when the standard deviation between donors exceeded 5%. A statistical classification framework was built for diagnosing cytomegalovirus status from the catalog of TCR beta chain sequences. In a later analysis, V and J genes were assigned by comparing TCR nucleotide sequences against IMGT/GENE-DB human TR gene sequences. Using the TCRdist pipeline, a later analysis assigned CDR3 sequences along with most-parsimonious VDJ recombination scenarios. In a later analysis, every TCR beta chain was defined by the combination of its CDR3 amino acid sequence and its V-gene family, and reads without a unique V-gene family were dropped. A later analysis removed several hundred highly shared, low-generation-probability nucleotide sequences to deal with suspected cross-contamination and a sequencing artifact. For each public chain, a later analysis derived a clonal expansion index from normalized ranks of inferred template counts within each repertoire. In a later analysis, generation probabilities were computed with a VDJ recombination model fitted to out-of-frame rearrangements, and the resulting probabilities were checked against IGoR. In a later analysis, hypergeometric tests were used to score TCR-TCR, TCR-HLA and TCR-CMV co-occurrence, with a repertoire-size bias correction applied to TCR pairs. In a later analysis, false discovery rates were estimated by permuting HLA or CMV assignments 20 times. In a later analysis, co-occurring TCRs were grouped using DBSCAN, and TCRdist sequence similarity was added for clustering within HLA-allele-positive subsets. Repertoires with fewer than 30,000 or more than 120,000 public chains were left out of co-occurrence clustering, as were about 5 repertoires with anomalous nucleotide sharing. This is the immuneACCESS table as TCRdb keeps it, with only in-frame sequences that have V and J called. A part of the clones is gone; compared with another copy, unresolved V genes explain less than half, and the rest is unexplained. V and J calls plus clone size are reproduced from that table; the DNA served to infer D and trimming. Here the sample has around 120,000 clones; 75% to 80% occur a single time. The ten largest clones represent 3.3% of the sample.

As to this clone: The specificity of this receptor is unknown. The input lacks base qualities; no much larger clone sits a single base away.

CDR3 length: 14 amino acids, cysteine to phenylalanine. The CDR3 DNA has 42 bases and is translated from base 1. V and J are truncated by 4 bases and 7 bases respectively, leaving an intervening sequence of 14 bases. The germline V gene encodes CDR1 LGHNA and CDR2 YNFKEQ. The clonotype comes from a woman between 25 and 40 years old in good health and CMV-seropositive. The specimen was PBMCs. The chain is made from TRBV4-2 and TRBJ1-5; TRBD1 might be the D gene, on 6 matching bases. The CDR3 loop reads CASSRENRDQPQHF. The nucleotide sequence is TGTGCCAGCAGCCGAGAGAACAGGGACCAGCCCCAGCATTTT.